In this sample, the clone carrying this TCR beta chain turned up many times. The junction departs from the called germline gene at one end, perhaps through a read error. These data originate in a study of T-cell memory formation after mild COVID-19. TCRdb itself ran the 5' RACE reads through MiXCR, one entry per CDR3 protein. The sample comprises 35,000 to 45,000 distinct CDR3 sequences, roughly 7% of which are singletons, and 0.6% to 1% rests with the top ten. The CDR3 runs to 13 residues. Per the germline V gene, CDR1 is SSHAT and CDR2 is FNYEAQ (reference sequence). Sequencing was done on a sample of PBMCs or a T cell subset sorted from them (not recorded which). The clonotype originates from an adult who had mild COVID-19 (a few samples of this study predate the infection). Cell type and time point are not known. The chain recombines TRBV7-7 with TRBJ2-5; D not resolved. The CDR3: CASSWSSGETQYF. The CDR3 region has the DNA TGTGCTAGCAGCTGGTCCTCGGGAGAGACCCAGTACTTC.